The sequence of this TCR beta chain was determined in a study of T cell responses to AZD1222 COVID-19 vaccine. Repertoires were generated with immunoSEQ multiplex PCR, while TCRdb's copy carries only in-frame clones and drops some. This table holds tens of thousands of clones, 70% to 90% found once. CDR3 size: 15 residues. Unmatched junction bases numbered 5, after V lost 5 bases and J lost 4 bases. Germline CDR1 is SGHAT and CDR2 is FQDESV (reference sequence). General study results and limits: It should be noted that donors were predominantly white British and more often female, and clonal diversity was possibly underestimated. Spike as a whole was targeted by vaccine-associated CD4 TCRs, dominant at 160-218 and 743-854. Seropositive status at baseline applied to only five to seven AZD1222 recipients.

There are a few counts of this clone. Antigen unknown. The TCR was taken from an adult who received the AZD1222 COVID-19 vaccine. V is TRBV11-1 and J is TRBJ1-6; 7 nucleotides match TRBD1. The sequencing here drew on peripheral blood, taken 28 days after the second AZD1222 dose. CDR3 protein: CASSRGTVYNSPLHF. CDR3 nucleotides: TGTGCCAGCAGCCGAGGGACAGTGTATAATTCACCCCTCCACTTT.